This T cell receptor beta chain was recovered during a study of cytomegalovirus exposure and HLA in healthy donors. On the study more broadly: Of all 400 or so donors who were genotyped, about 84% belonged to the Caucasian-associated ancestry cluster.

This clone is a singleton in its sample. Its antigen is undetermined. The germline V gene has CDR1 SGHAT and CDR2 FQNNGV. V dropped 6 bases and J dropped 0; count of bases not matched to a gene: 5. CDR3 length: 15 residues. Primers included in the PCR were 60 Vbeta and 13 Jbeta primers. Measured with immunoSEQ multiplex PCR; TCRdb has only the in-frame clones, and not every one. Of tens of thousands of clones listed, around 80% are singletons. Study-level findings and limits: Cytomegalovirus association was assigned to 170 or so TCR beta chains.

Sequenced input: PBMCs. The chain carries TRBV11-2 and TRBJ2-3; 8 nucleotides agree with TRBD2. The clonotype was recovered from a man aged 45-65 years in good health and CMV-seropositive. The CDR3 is CASRPTSGSTDTQYF. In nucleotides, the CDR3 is TGTGCCAGCAGACCCACTAGCGGAAGCACAGATACGCAGTATTTT.